The clone carrying this T cell receptor beta chain was seen more than once but under ten times. A single record per CDR3 protein comes from TCRdb applying MiXCR to the RT-PCR reads. The table includes about 40,000 distinct CDR3 sequences, about 30% detected once. The record originates from a study of patients and donors after allogeneic stem cell transplantation. Germline V gene data show CDR1 as SQVTM and CDR2 as ANQGSEA. The CDR3 covers 17 residues. V was pared by 0 bases and J by 6 bases, with 21 bases between. The rearrangement joins TRBV29-1 to TRBJ2-1; D is unresolved. The sequence was collected from a human donor who was either an allogeneic HSCT recipient or a stem cell or donor lymphocyte infusion donor (not recorded which). It is not recorded whose cells these are; they may come from a transplant donor. The specimen was blood, either unsorted or a sorted T cell fraction (not recorded which). The CDR3 loop reads CSVEERWKLEVINEQFF. DNA for the CDR3: TGCAGCGTTGAAGAACGGTGGAAGCTCGAGGTTATCAATGAGCAGTTCTTC.